This T cell receptor (beta chain) is drawn from a study of immune evolution from preneoplasia to lung adenocarcinoma. Study results and caveats: Top clone frequencies peaked in normal lung, apparently declining through invasive adenocarcinoma.

Concerning this clone itself: Its target is not known.

Clones were read by immunoSEQ multiplex PCR, and TCRdb kept only the in-frame ones, dropping some. The sample yields 20,000 to 25,000 clones, around 75% seen once. The CDR3 is made up of 15 amino acids. Germline assignment: CDR1 SEHNR and CDR2 FQNEAQ (reference sequence). Unmatched junction bases numbered 10, after V lost 4 bases and J lost 7 bases. The sample taken for sequencing was FFPE invasive lung adenocarcinoma tissue. The origin of this receptor is a person aged 55 to 75 with lung adenocarcinoma. This sequence joins TRBV7-9 and TRBJ2-1, with TRBD2 matching over 7 bases. The CDR3 region has the DNA TGTGCCAGCAGCTCGCCGGTGACTAGCCCTAATGAGCAGTTCTTC. Translated: CASSSPVTSPNEQFF.